The 23 T cell receptor beta chains presented below share a single source sample, sequenced in a study of blood T cell repertoires in COVID-19. The repertoire was sequenced with immunoSEQ multiplex PCR; TCRdb's copy has only in-frame clones and lacks some. The table records about 94,000 clones, 86% of them present only once. Sequenced material: peripheral blood. The source of these receptors is a woman in her sixties or seventies in a cohort sampled during active or convalescent COVID-19.

V is TRBV2 and J is TRBJ2-7; weak D call: TRBD1 (5 bases). CDR3 length equals 11 residues. Per germline, CDR1 SNHLY and CDR2 FYNNEI. The CDR3 here is CVGQSAYEQYF. The DNA of the CDR3 is TGTGTGGGGCAGTCCGCCTACGAGCAGTACTTC. Based on the CDR3 plus reference TRBV2 and TRBJ2-7, the full variable domain is EPEVTQTPSHQVTQMGQEVILRCVPISNHLYFYWYRQILGQKVEFLVSFYNNEISEKSEIFDDQFSVERPDGSNFTLKIRSTKLEDSAMYFCVGQSAYEQYFGPGTRLTVT.

This chain links TRBV19 with TRBJ2-2, with TRBD2 as a possible D gene (7 bases). V was trimmed by 7 bases and J by 6 bases, leaving 18 bases between them. Germline V gene data show CDR1 as LNHDA and CDR2 as SQIVND (reference sequence). The CDR3 runs 15 residues. This CDR3 is CASIRTGGGSGELFF. DNA for the CDR3: TGTGCCAGTATTCGGACTGGCGGGGGCTCCGGGGAGCTGTTTTTT. The full variable domain, in which reference TRBV19 and TRBJ2-2 provide the parts outside the CDR3, is DGGITQSPKYLFRKEGQNVTLSCEQNLNHDAMYWYRQDPGQGLRLIYYSQIVNDFQKGDIAEGYSVSREKKESFPLTVTSAQKNPTAFYLCASIRTGGGSGELFFGEGSRLTVL.

The rearrangement uses TRBV27 and TRBJ1-5; 7 bases map to TRBD1. CDR1 is MNHEY, CDR2 SMNVEV, per germline (reference sequence). Losses at the gene ends were 5 bases for V and 4 bases for J; bases not matched to a gene: 8. There are 15 residues in the CDR3. In DNA form, the CDR3 reads TGTGCCAGCAGTACCCGACAGGGACCAAATCAGCCCCAGCATTTT. Translating it yields CASSTRQGPNQPQHF.

The chain couples TRBV19 to TRBJ1-1, with a tentative D call TRBD1 (5 bases). Trimming cost V 1 base and J 6 bases, with 6 bases left between them. CDR3 length equals 12 residues. Germline CDR1 LNHDA, CDR2 SQIVND (reference sequence). CDR3 protein: CASSIGGAEAFF. The CDR3 DNA follows: TGTGCCAGTAGTATAGGGGGCGCTGAAGCTTTCTTT.

CDR3 nucleotide sequence: TGTGCCAGCAGTCAAACCCAGGACACTCAAGAGACCCAGTACTTC. Its protein is CASSQTQDTQETQYF. This chain connects TRBV6-5 to TRBJ2-5, with D tentatively TRBD1 (5 bases). Germline lookup yields CDR1 MNHEY and CDR2 SVGAGI. Trimming took off 5 bases at V and 2 bases at J, with 15 bases between the two ends. The CDR3 spans 15 residues.

This rearrangement joins TRBV7-9 to TRBJ1-4; D is ambiguous. The CDR3 runs to 15 residues. CDR1 is SEHNR, CDR2 FQNEAQ, per germline (reference sequence). With 2 bases removed from V and 6 bases from J, the gap between germline ends came to 13 bases. The CDR3 reads CASSLMGREDEKLFF. CDR3 DNA sequence: TGTGCCAGCAGCTTAATGGGAAGGGAGGATGAAAAACTGTTTTTT.

J is TRBJ2-7 and V is TRBV14; possible D gene TRBD2, 6 bases. The V gene lost 0 bases and the J gene lost 2 bases, with 14 bases spanning the gap. The CDR3 loop spans 16 amino acids. Germline V lookup: CDR1 SGHDN, CDR2 FVKESK. The CDR3 DNA is TGTGCCAGCAGCCAAGAGGAGGGGCATCGTCCCTACGAGCAGTACTTC. This codes for CASSQEEGHRPYEQYF. Using reference TRBV14 and TRBJ2-7 for the parts outside the CDR3, the full variable domain is EAGVTQFPSHSVIEKGQTVTLRCDPISGHDNLYWYRRVMGKEIKFLLHFVKESKQDESGMPNNRFLAERTGGTYSTLKVQPAELEDSGVYFCASSQEEGHRPYEQYFGPGTRLTVT.

This chain uses TRBV18 with TRBJ2-4, with 10 nucleotides matching TRBD2. Germline CDR1 KGHSH, CDR2 LQKENI. The CDR3 has 17 amino acids. V dropped 3 bases and J dropped 0; count of bases not matched to a gene: 5. CDR3 in DNA: TGTGCCAGCTCACCCGCACTAGCGGGGTTAGCCAAAAACATTCAGTACTTC. As protein: CASSPALAGLAKNIQYF.

This rearrangement joins TRBV7-6 to TRBJ1-1; D is unresolved. The V gene's germline CDR1 is SGHVS and CDR2 FNYEAQ. The V and J ends lost 5 bases and 3 bases respectively, with 4 bases between them. The CDR3 consists of 11 residues. This chain's CDR3 is CASSPDTEAFF. The CDR3 DNA sequence: TGTGCCAGCAGCCCTGACACTGAAGCTTTCTTT.

The CDR3 nucleotides are TGTGCCAGCAGCGTAGCAGGGGGCGATACAAGTCGCGCCGCGGGCATTCAGTACTTC. As protein: CASSVAGGDTSRAAGIQYF. V gene TRBV9 combines with J gene TRBJ2-4; 8 nucleotides line up with TRBD1. Germline V CDR1 and CDR2: SGDLS, YYNGEE. Trimming cost V 0 bases and J 9 bases; bases outside gene matches: 20. The CDR3 is 19 residues long.

The chain couples TRBV5-1 to TRBJ2-1; 7 positions match TRBD1. J gave up 1 base and V 7 bases, and 5 bases lay outside the gene matches. The CDR3 runs to 14 residues. Germline CDR1 reads SGHRS; CDR2 reads YFSETQ. This CDR3 is CASYPGQSYNEQFF. The CDR3 nucleotides read TGCGCCAGCTACCCGGGACAGTCCTACAATGAGCAGTTCTTC. The full variable domain, its missing parts supplied by reference TRBV5-1 and TRBJ2-1, is KAGVTQTPRYLIKTRGQQVTLSCSPISGHRSVSWYQQTPGQGLQFLFEYFSETQRNKGNFPGRFSGRQFSNSRSEMNVSTLELGDSALYLCASYPGQSYNEQFFGPGTRLTVL.

The rearrangement joins TRBV5-5 to TRBJ1-1; maybe TRBD1 (6 bases). Germline V gene data show CDR1 as SGHKS and CDR2 as YYEKEE (reference sequence). The CDR3 length is 14 residues. Trimming took off 1 base at V and 5 bases at J, with 12 bases between the two ends. The CDR3 DNA is TGTGCCAGCAGCTTGAGGCAGGGGATGACTGAAGCTTTCTTT. It is translated as CASSLRQGMTEAFF.

The rearrangement links TRBV6-5 to TRBJ2-4; TRBD2 matches 9 bases. The V gene end was trimmed by 7 bases and the J gene end by 1 base; junction bases not matched to a gene: 2. The germline gives CDR1 MNHEY, CDR2 SVGAGI. The CDR3 totals 14 residues. The CDR3 here is CASNSGRAKNIQYF. CDR3 DNA sequence: TGTGCCAGCAACAGCGGGAGGGCCAAAAACATTCAGTACTTC.

The chain joins TRBV7-9 to TRBJ1-6; D is unresolved. Germline V gene sequence: CDR1 SEHNR, CDR2 FQNEAQ (reference sequence). Deletions cut 5 bases from V and 7 bases from J, with 21 bases between. The CDR3 spans 17 residues. The CDR3 DNA reads TGTGCCAGCAGCCCAGTGTTCGCGGCAGCACACAATTCACCCCTCCACTTT. Its translation: CASSPVFAAAHNSPLHF.

The gene calls are TRBV25-1 and TRBJ2-5; 9 bases fit TRBD1. Germline V gives CDR1 MGHDK, CDR2 SYGVNS. The CDR3 length is 14 residues. V dropped 3 bases and J dropped 5; count of bases not matched to a gene: 4. DNA for the CDR3: TGTGCCAGCAGTGATAACAGGGGGCCGGAGACCCAGTACTTC. Its protein is CASSDNRGPETQYF.

The chain links TRBV2 to TRBJ2-2; 10 nucleotides line up with TRBD2. The CDR3 has 16 residues. The junction had 7 bases not matched to a gene; V was cut back by 7 bases and J by 2 bases. Looked up from germline, CDR1 is SNHLY and CDR2 is FYNNEI. Written as DNA, the CDR3 is TGTGCCAGCAAGGAGCTAGCGGGAGTCAACACCGGGGAGCTGTTTTTT. Residues: CASKELAGVNTGELFF.

The chain joins TRBV15 to TRBJ2-3, with TRBD2 matching over 10 bases. Germline trimming cut 3 bases from V and 5 bases from J; bases unmatched to any gene: 2. This CDR3 has 14 residues. CDR1 is LNHNV, CDR2 YYDKDF, per germline (reference sequence). In DNA form, the CDR3 reads TGTGCCACCAGCAGCCGACTAGCGGGAGATACGCAGTATTTT. It translates to CATSSRLAGDTQYF.

This chain uses TRBV5-1 with TRBJ2-3, with D possibly matching TRBD1 (5 bases). The germline V gene encodes CDR1 SGHRS and CDR2 YFSETQ. CDR3 length: 13 amino acids. With 3 bases removed from V and 3 bases from J, the gap between germline ends came to 8 bases. CDR3 in amino acids: CASSYQGTDTQYF. The CDR3 DNA reads as TGCGCCAGCAGCTACCAGGGTACAGATACGCAGTATTTT.

The chain uses TRBV10-2 and TRBJ2-1; the D gene is possibly TRBD2 (8 bases). CDR1 is WSHSY and CDR2 is SAAADI in the germline V gene. This CDR3 is built from 17 residues. V lost 10 bases and J 7 bases, leaving 29 bases between the germline ends. The CDR3: CATKTGQLTSGGNEQFF. DNA for the CDR3: TGCGCCACAAAAACGGGACAGCTCACATCGGGGGGGAATGAGCAGTTCTTC.

This clone was counted once. The rearrangement links TRBV18 to TRBJ2-2, with TRBD1 as a possible D gene (6 bases). V was clipped by 1 base and J by 1 base, with 10 bases between them. This CDR3 comprises 16 residues. Germline CDR1 and CDR2: KGHSH and LQKENI. CDR3: CASSPRQAQNTGELFF. The CDR3 DNA reads as TGTGCCAGCTCACCACGACAGGCGCAGAACACCGGGGAGCTGTTTTTT.

This clone occurred once. The chain employs TRBV7-2 and TRBJ1-1; unclear D gene. CDR3 length: 12 residues. Trimming removed 5 bases from V and 4 bases from J, with 8 bases in between. Germline CDR1 reads SGHTA; CDR2 reads FQGNSA. CDR3 region: CASSPRLTEAFF. CDR3 coding DNA: TGTGCCAGCAGCCCCCGACTCACTGAAGCTTTCTTT.

The V call is TRBV5-1, the J call TRBJ2-7, with TRBD1 matching 8 bases. Germline V gene sequence: CDR1 SGHRS, CDR2 YFSETQ. The ends lost 4 bases at V and 9 bases at J; junction bases unmatched: 9. There are 13 residues in the CDR3. The CDR3 loop reads CASSADRVAMQYF. The CDR3 DNA is TGCGCCAGCAGCGCGGACAGGGTGGCGATGCAGTACTTC. Looking up the rest from reference TRBV5-1 and TRBJ2-7 gives the full variable domain: KAGVTQTPRYLIKTRGQQVTLSCSPISGHRSVSWYQQTPGQGLQFLFEYFSETQRNKGNFPGRFSGRQFSNSRSEMNVSTLELGDSALYLCASSADRVAMQYFGPGTRLTVT.

The chain couples TRBV2 to TRBJ2-1; no clear D. Trimming took 8 bases from V and 12 from J, leaving 17 bases between them. Germline CDR1 reads SNHLY; CDR2 reads FYNNEI. The CDR3 sequence is 12 residues long. The CDR3 spells CASVHPRNVQFF. CDR3 bases: TGTGCCAGCGTGCATCCTAGAAACGTGCAGTTCTTC.